This TCR beta chain is drawn from a study of patients and donors after allogeneic stem cell transplantation. MiXCR was run by TCRdb on the RT-PCR reads, yielding one entry per CDR3 protein. The sample includes more than 850,000 distinct CDR3 sequences, roughly 18% of them seen just once. The CDR3 extends over 14 amino acids. V was trimmed by 4 bases and J by 0 bases, leaving 9 bases between them. Ten or more counts support this clonotype. The specimen sequenced was blood, either unsorted or a sorted T cell fraction (not recorded which). The chain is built from TRBV12-3 or TRBV12-4 and TRBJ2-5; D unclear. The clonotype was recovered from a human donor who was either an allogeneic HSCT recipient or a stem cell or donor lymphocyte infusion donor (not recorded which). It is not recorded whose cells these are; they may come from a transplant donor. CDR3 loop: CASSSWVNQETQYF. Here the CDR3 DNA reads TGTGCCAGCAGTTCCTGGGTCAACCAAGAGACCCAGTACTTC.